The 4 T cell receptor beta chains listed next were all sequenced from one sample in a study of vaccination effects on CD4 cells after COVID-19. Sequencing used immunoSEQ multiplex PCR; TCRdb keeps in-frame clones, though not all of them. The sample lists tens of thousands of clones, about 70% occurring once. These TCRs' antigens remain unknown. Sequencing followed a ViraFEST assay step that expanded antigen-specific CD4+ T cells with viral peptide pools. The culture ran for around ten days before CD4+ T cells were isolated. The vaccine recipients had no prior SARS-CoV-2 infection, with negative nucleocapsid antibodies. Sequences were derived from CD4+ T cells from PBMCs cultured with HCoV-NL63 spike peptides, sampled before COVID-19 vaccination. The receptor set was obtained from a human donor who received a COVID-19 vaccine.

The rearrangement joins TRBV24-1 to TRBJ2-1; TRBD1 might be the D (6 bases). Per germline, CDR1 KGHDR and CDR2 SFDVKD. Trimming took off 4 bases at V and 6 bases at J, with 15 bases between the two ends. The CDR3 is 15 amino acids. CDR3 DNA sequence: TGTGCCACCAGTGACCTAGGACAGCGTGGCAATGAGCAGTTCTTC. As protein: CATSDLGQRGNEQFF.

J is TRBJ2-5 and V is TRBV7-8, with 9 positions matching TRBD2. Germline V gene data show CDR1 as SGHVS and CDR2 as FQNEAQ. V trimming: 2 bases; J trimming: 5 bases; junction bases outside the gene matches: 3. The CDR3 has 14 residues. CDR3 region: CASSLYAGGETQYF. In DNA, the CDR3 is TGTGCCAGCAGCTTATATGCGGGGGGGGAGACCCAGTACTTC.

J is TRBJ1-5 and V is TRBV6-6; D not certain. This CDR3 comprises 15 residues. Deletions cut 0 bases from V and 3 bases from J, with 9 bases between. The germline V gene has CDR1 MNHNY and CDR2 SVGAGI (reference sequence). For the CDR3, the DNA is TGTGCCAGCAGTTACTCGGGCAGCAACAATCAGCCCCAGCATTTT. Residues: CASSYSGSNNQPQHF.

Remarks on this clone: One end of the junction varies from germline; a read error may be responsible. V gene TRBV20-1 combines with J gene TRBJ1-2; no clear D. The CDR3 is 11 amino acids. The V gene's germline CDR1 is DFQATT and CDR2 SNEGSKA (reference sequence). The CDR3 is CSASDGREHLF. DNA of the CDR3: TGCAGTGCTTCAGACGGTCGGGAACATCTCTTC.